The following is a TCR beta chain sequence with its context. The data were taken from a study of blood T cell repertoires in COVID-19. Study-level background: PBMCs, B-cell-depleted T cells, or T cells were the source of the cDNA or gDNA that made up the material.

Per the authors' pipeline: Reference gene primer amplification in the assay estimated nucleated cell counts. Method: immunoSEQ multiplex PCR; TCRdb's copy keeps in-frame clones and lacks some. The DNA was the basis for D and trimming; V, J and clone size are from that table. Among a few hundred thousand clones, about four fifths were seen once, and the ten largest hold around 3.5%. The CDR3 sequence is 12 residues long. Trimming at V came to 7 bases and at J to 8 bases, leaving 7 bases not matched to a gene. Germline V gene sequence: CDR1 MNHEY, CDR2 SVGAGI. Researchers sorted participants into cohorts using their self-reported clinical history.

This chain connects TRBV6-5 to TRBJ1-2; 7 positions agree with TRBD1. The specimen sequenced was PBMCs or T cells enriched from blood (not recorded which). This receptor was identified in a man aged 45-60 years who had recovered from COVID-19. The chain's CDR3 is CASTGQVLGYTF. CDR3 DNA: TGTGCCAGCACCGGACAGGTCTTGGGCTACACCTTC.